Below, 2 T cell receptor beta chains from the same sample are listed, as sequenced in a study of OX40 agonist ivuxolimab in advanced cancers. Clones were sequenced by immunoSEQ multiplex PCR, and TCRdb holds only the in-frame ones, with some missing. The repertoire includes some 64,000 clones, 90% to 95% of them detected once, and under 20% sits in the top ten. The sequencing used CD4+ or CD8+ T cells sorted from blood, collected in a trial of the OX40 agonist ivuxolimab. All receptors derive from an adult with an advanced solid tumor such as melanoma, head and neck, liver or kidney cancer.

This chain uses TRBV5-4 with TRBJ2-1; no reliable D call. This CDR3 is 14 amino acids long. CDR1 is SGHNT and CDR2 is YYREEE in the germline V gene (reference sequence). V was cut by 0 bases and J by 3 bases, with 7 bases left in between. CDR3 nucleotides: TGTGCCAGCAGCTTGGACGGAGACTACAATGAGCAGTTCTTC. It codes for CASSLDGDYNEQFF.

The chain has TRBV7-6 and TRBJ2-3; 7 nucleotides line up with TRBD1. Germline V gives CDR1 SGHVS, CDR2 FNYEAQ. Unmatched junction bases numbered 5, after V lost 6 bases and J lost 2 bases. This CDR3 comprises 14 residues. CDR3: CASRGDRSTDTQYF. CDR3 nucleotide sequence: TGTGCCAGCAGGGGGGACAGATCCACAGATACGCAGTATTTT.